The 2 T cell receptor beta chains reported below all come from one sample, sequenced in a study of blood T cells in healthy people across ages. For the second PCR, which ran for 7 to 11 cycles, a sample-barcoded 5' primer and a J-beta primer mix were used. TCRdb itself ran the 5' RACE reads through MiXCR, one entry per CDR3 protein. The table includes some 550,000 distinct CDR3 sequences, around 48% detected once. Sequenced input: blood. These receptors came from a man older than 75 in good health.

The chain carries TRBV3-1 and TRBJ2-1, with 9 bases lining up with TRBD2. V lost 2 bases to trimming and J lost 4 bases; unmatched junction nucleotides: 6. The CDR3 is 16 residues long. Germline-derived CDR1 and CDR2 are LGHDT and YNNKEL (reference sequence). CDR3 region: CASSQKRREGYNEQFF. In DNA form, the CDR3 reads TGTGCCAGCAGCCAAAAGCGGCGGGAGGGGTACAATGAGCAGTTCTTC.

This clonotype was seen only a few times. CDR3 in DNA: TGTGCCAGCTCACCAGGGGCCGCCGCAGATACGCAGTATTTT. Its protein is CASSPGAAADTQYF. This chain connects TRBV18 to TRBJ2-3, with a tentative D call TRBD1 (5 bases). The germline V gene has CDR1 KGHSH and CDR2 LQKENI. With 2 bases removed from V and 4 bases from J, the gap between germline ends came to 10 bases. This CDR3 has 14 amino acids.